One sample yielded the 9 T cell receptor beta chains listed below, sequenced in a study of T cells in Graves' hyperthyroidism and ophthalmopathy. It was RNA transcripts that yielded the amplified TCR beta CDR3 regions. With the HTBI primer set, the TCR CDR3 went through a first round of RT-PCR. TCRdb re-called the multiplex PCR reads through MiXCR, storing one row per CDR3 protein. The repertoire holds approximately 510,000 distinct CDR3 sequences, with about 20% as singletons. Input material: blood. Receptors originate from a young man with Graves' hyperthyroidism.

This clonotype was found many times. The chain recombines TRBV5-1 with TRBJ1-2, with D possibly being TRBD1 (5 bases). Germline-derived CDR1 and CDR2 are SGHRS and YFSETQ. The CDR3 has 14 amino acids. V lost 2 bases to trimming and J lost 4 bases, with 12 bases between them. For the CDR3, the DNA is TGCGCCAGCAGCTTTCACAGGTTCGCCTATGGCTACACCTTC. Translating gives CASSFHRFAYGYTF.

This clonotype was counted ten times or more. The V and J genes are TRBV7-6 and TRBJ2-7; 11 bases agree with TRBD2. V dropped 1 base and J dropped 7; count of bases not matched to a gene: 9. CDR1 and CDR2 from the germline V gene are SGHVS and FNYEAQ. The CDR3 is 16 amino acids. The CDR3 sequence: CASSLVVAGGPGEQYF. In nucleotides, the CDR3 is TGTGCCAGCAGCTTAGTTGTAGCGGGGGGGCCGGGAGAGCAGTACTTC.

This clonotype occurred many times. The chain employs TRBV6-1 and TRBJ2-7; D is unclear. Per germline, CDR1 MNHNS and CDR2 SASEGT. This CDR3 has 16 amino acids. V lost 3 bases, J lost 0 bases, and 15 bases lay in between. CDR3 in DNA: TGTGCCAGCAGTGATCGCCCAACAGAAATCTCCTACGAGCAGTACTTC. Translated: CASSDRPTEISYEQYF.

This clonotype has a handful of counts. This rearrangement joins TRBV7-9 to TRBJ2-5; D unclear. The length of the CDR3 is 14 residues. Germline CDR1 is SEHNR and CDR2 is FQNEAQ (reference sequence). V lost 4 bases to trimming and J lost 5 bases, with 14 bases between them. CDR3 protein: CASSWAPDVETQYF. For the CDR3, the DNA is TGTGCCAGCAGCTGGGCTCCGGACGTGGAGACCCAGTACTTC.

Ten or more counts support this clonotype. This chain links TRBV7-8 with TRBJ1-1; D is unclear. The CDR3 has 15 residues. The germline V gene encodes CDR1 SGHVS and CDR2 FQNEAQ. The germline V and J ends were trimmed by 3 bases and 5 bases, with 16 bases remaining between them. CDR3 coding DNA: TGTGCCAGCAGCTTCCTCCCGGCCGGCTTAACTGAAGCTTTCTTT. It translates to CASSFLPAGLTEAFF.

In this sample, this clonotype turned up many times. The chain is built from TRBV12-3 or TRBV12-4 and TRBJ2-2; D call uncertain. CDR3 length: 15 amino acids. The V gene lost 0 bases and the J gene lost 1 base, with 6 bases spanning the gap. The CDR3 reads CASSLALMNTGELFF. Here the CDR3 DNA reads TGTGCCAGCAGTTTAGCCCTCATGAACACCGGGGAGCTGTTTTTT.

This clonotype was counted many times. DNA of the CDR3: TGTGCCAGTGGGTTCAGGGGAAACTACGAGCAGTACTTC. Translation: CASGFRGNYEQYF. This chain links TRBV28 with TRBJ2-7; TRBD1 might be the D (6 bases). The germline V and J ends were trimmed by 9 bases and 3 bases, with 15 bases remaining between them. The germline CDR1 and CDR2 sequences are MDHEN and SYDVKM. The CDR3 is 13 residues long.

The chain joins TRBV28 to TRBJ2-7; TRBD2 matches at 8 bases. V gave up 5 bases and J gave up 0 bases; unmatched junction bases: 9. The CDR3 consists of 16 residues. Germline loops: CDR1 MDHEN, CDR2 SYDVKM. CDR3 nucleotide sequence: TGTGCCAGCAGTCCACCGGGACTAGGGAGCTCCTACGAGCAGTACTTC. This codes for CASSPPGLGSSYEQYF. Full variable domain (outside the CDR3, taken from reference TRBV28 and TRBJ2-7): DVKVTQSSRYLVKRTGEKVFLECVQDMDHENMFWYRQDPGLGLRLIYFSYDVKMKEKGDIPEGYSVSREKKERFSLILESASTNQTSMYLCASSPPGLGSSYEQYFGPGTRLTVT.

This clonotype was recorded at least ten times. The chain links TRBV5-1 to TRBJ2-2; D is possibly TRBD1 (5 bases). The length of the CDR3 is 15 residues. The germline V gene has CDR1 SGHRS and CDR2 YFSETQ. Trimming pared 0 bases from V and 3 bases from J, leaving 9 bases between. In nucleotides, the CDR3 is TGCGCCAGCAGCTTGGGGGGCGGCGACACCGGGGAGCTGTTTTTT. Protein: CASSLGGGDTGELFF.